This TCR beta chain was sequenced during a study of regulatory T cells in long-lasting Graves disease (dated by TCRdb to about 2021). Concerning the study at large: To count as having persistent Graves' disease, a patient had to have received antithyroid drug treatment for over 5 years with TSH receptor autoantibodies remaining persistently positive. A total of around 35 samples underwent TCR sequencing: around 13 from persistent and some 20 from newly diagnosed Graves' disease patients. Persistent Graves' disease patients were compared with newly diagnosed Graves' disease patients by peripheral blood TCR sequencing and RNA sequencing. In the clinical cohort, patients with persistent Graves' disease had used antithyroid drugs for an average of around 9.3 years. The study was conducted in China and was registered as a clinical trial.

Study-wide conclusions, independent of this receptor: The authors acknowledged the small sample size as a limitation that may reduce accuracy. Compared with newly diagnosed patients, patients with persistent Graves' disease had lower TCR Shannon entropy and fewer highly expanded clones, which suggests clonal expansion. Because the primary lesion, thyroid tissue, could not be accessed, the study looked at peripheral blood alone. More public clonotypes were shared among persistent patients (around 3,000) than among newly diagnosed patients (approximately 1,000). Sequencing and analysis were restricted to the TCR beta chain. Persistent disease showed preferential use of TRBV28, TRBJ1-2 and TRBJ2-5, whereas newly diagnosed disease favored TRBV20-1 and TRBJ2-1.

Sample time point, as interpreted from the label and publication: persistent/refractory GD, antithyroid drugs over 5 years with positive TRAb. RNA was extracted from PBMCs in TRIzol for both TCR sequencing and RNA sequencing. Graves' disease was diagnosed according to American Thyroid Association guidelines. The patients came from an endocrinology department in Xi'an, China. Each patient gave approximately 10 milliliters of peripheral blood, collected in an EDTA anticoagulant tube. Ficoll Paque Plus density gradient separation was used to isolate PBMCs, and no further T cell sorting was done. RNA quality was checked with an Agilent 2100 Bioanalyzer and agarose gel, and concentration with a NanoDrop 2000. About this clonotype itself: No antigen is known for it. Base qualities are not recorded, but no much larger clone differs from it by a single base.

The CDR3 sequence holds 14 residues, the cysteine and phenylalanine included. Only the CDR3 region is kept as DNA, spanning 42 bases read in frame from base 1. CDR1 SGHTA and CDR2 FQGTGA are derived from the germline V gene. Relative to germline, V is 3 bases shorter and J is 7 bases shorter, with 12 bases between their ends. Library method: multiplex PCR. Instrument used: Illumina HiSeq 4000. To build TCR beta libraries, CDR3 regions were amplified by Arm-PCR using iRepertoire HTBI primers. Before sequencing, the PCR products went through gel purification. The study's processing was this. Across samples, around 62 TRBV and 13 to 15 TRBJ segments were identified and used for gene usage analysis of CDR3 amino acid clonotypes. Filtered high-quality paired reads were merged into contigs using COPE and FqMerger. BLAST was used to align contigs to IMGT TRBV, TRBD and TRBJ reference genes, with CDR3 defined following IMGT. Highly expanded clones were defined as clonotypes with a frequency above 0.1%. Shannon entropy served as the measure of repertoire diversity, while the Gini coefficient captured V-J evenness. A clonotype was considered public if more than one individual shared it. TCRdb reran the public reads through fastp at Q25 and MiXCR, keeping productive beta chains. Rows are unified per CDR3 protein, each entry keeping the most common DNA and genes. These V and J calls originate from TCRdb's pipeline instead of the authors' own analysis. In this sample the table shows about 290,000 distinct CDR3 sequences, around a fifth of which occur a single time. The ten largest clonotypes hold approximately 60% of the sample.

Sequenced material: peripheral blood mononuclear cells (PBMCs), taken when the disease was refractory, from a patient treated with antithyroid drugs. The V and J segments used are TRBV7-3 and TRBJ2-2; there is no confident call for the D gene. The TCR comes from a female donor with Graves disease. Read as DNA, the sequence is TGTGCCAGCAGCTTTGGAGCCAACGGCGGGGAGCTGTTTTTT. This yields the protein CASSFGANGGELFF.